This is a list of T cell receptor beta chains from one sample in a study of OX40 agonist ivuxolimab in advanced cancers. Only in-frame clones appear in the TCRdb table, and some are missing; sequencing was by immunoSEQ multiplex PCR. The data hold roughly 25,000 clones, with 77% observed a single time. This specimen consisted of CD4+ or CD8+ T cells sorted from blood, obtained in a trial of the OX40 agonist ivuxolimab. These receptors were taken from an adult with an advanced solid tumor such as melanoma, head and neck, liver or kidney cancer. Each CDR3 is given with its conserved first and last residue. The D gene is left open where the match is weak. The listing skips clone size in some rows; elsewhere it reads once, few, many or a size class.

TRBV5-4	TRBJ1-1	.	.	TGTGCCAGCAGCTTGGGTATGAACACTGAAGCTTTCTTT	CASSLGMNTEAFF
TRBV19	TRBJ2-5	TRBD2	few	TGTGCCAGTAGTATCGTGGCGGGGGGGTTACAAGAGACCCAGTACTTC	CASSIVAGGLQETQYF
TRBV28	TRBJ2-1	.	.	TGTGCCAGCACGAGTTCCGGGGCTTACAATGAGCAGTTCTTC	CASTSSGAYNEQFF
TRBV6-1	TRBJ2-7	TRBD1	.	TGTGCCAGCAGTATTAGACAGGGGGCCTACGAGCAGTACTTC	CASSIRQGAYEQYF
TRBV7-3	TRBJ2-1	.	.	TGTGCCAGCAGCTTAACCCGGAACAATGAGCAGTTCTTC	CASSLTRNNEQFF
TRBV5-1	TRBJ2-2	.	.	TGCGCCAGCAGGGGCCATCTGAACACCGGGGAGCTGTTTTTT	CASRGHLNTGELFF
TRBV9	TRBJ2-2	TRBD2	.	TGTGCCAGCAGCGTATCTGGGACTAGCGGGGGGCTAAACACCGGGGAGCTGTTTTTT	CASSVSGTSGGLNTGELFF
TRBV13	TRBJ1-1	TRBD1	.	TGTGCCAGCACCCGACAGGGAGTTTATCACACTGAAGCTTTCTTT	CASTRQGVYHTEAFF
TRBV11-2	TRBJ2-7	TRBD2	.	TGTGCCAGCAGCTTAGAGGCGGGGGAGGTCTACGAGCAGTACTTC	CASSLEAGEVYEQYF
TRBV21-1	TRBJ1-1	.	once	TGTGCCAGCAACACCGGGACGGAGAACACTGAAGCTTTCTTT	CASNTGTENTEAFF
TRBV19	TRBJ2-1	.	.	TGTGCCGTGGGGAACAATGAGCAGTTCTTC	CAVGNNEQFF
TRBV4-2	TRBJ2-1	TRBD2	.	TGTGCCAGCAGCCAAGACCAGCGGGGGGCCTACAATGAGCAGTTCTTC	CASSQDQRGAYNEQFF
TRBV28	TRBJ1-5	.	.	TGTGCCAGCATACTCGCCAGGTTTACTAGCAATCAGCCCCAGCATTTT	CASILARFTSNQPQHF
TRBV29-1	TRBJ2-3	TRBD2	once	TGCAGCATGTGGCGGGGAGGGCCAGGAGATACGCAGTATTTT	CSMWRGGPGDTQYF
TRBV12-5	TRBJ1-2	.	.	TGTGCTAGTGCCAACACAGTTAACTATGGCTACACCTTC	CASANTVNYGYTF
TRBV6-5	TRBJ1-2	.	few	TGTGCCAGCAGTTACTCGGGGTATGGCTACACCTTC	CASSYSGYGYTF
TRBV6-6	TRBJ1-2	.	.	TGTGCCAGCAGTTTGAGGACAGCTAACTATGGCTACACCTTC	CASSLRTANYGYTF
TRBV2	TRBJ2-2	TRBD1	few	TGTGCCAAAGCACGGGACAGGAACACCGGGGAGCTGTTTTTT	CAKARDRNTGELFF
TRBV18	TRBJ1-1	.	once	TGTGCCAGCTCACGCAGCCTCAACACTGAAGCTTTCTTT	CASSRSLNTEAFF
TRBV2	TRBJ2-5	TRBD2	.	TGTGCCAGCAGTGAAGCGCTTCTTAGCGGGGGGGACCAGTACTTC	CASSEALLSGGDQYF
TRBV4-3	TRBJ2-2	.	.	TGCGCCGGCAGCCAAGGGGGGCAGGGGACCGGGGAGCTGTTTTTT	CAGSQGGQGTGELFF
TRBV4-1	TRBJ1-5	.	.	TGCGCCAGCAGCCCCCCCGACAGAGCTAGCAATCAGCCCCAGCATTTT	CASSPPDRASNQPQHF
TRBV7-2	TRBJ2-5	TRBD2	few	TGTGCCAGCAGCTTAGTGGGACTAGCGTTTTCAGAGACCCAGTACTTC	CASSLVGLAFSETQYF
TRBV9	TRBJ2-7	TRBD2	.	TGTGCCAGCAGCGCCACCGGGGGTAGCGGGAGCTACGAGCAGTACTTC	CASSATGGSGSYEQYF
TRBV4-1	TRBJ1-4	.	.	TGCGCCAGCAGCCAGCCGGGGGCGGCGGGGGAAAAACTGTTTTTT	CASSQPGAAGEKLFF
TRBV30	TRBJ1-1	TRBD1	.	TGTGCCTGGAGTTCCGGGACAGGATTCACTGAAGCTTTCTTT	CAWSSGTGFTEAFF
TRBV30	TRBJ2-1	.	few	TGTGCCTCCCATGAGGGCCTCGATGAGCAGTTCTTC	CASHEGLDEQFF
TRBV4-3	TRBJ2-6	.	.	TGCGCCAGCAGCCAAGATTGGGCCTCTGGGGCCAACGTCCTGACTTTC	CASSQDWASGANVLTF
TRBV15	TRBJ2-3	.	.	TGTGCCACCAGCAGAGGACGGGACGGTACGCAGTATTTT	CATSRGRDGTQYF
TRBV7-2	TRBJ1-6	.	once	TGTGCCAGCAGCCGACAGCCTGATAATTCACCCCTCCACTTT	CASSRQPDNSPLHF
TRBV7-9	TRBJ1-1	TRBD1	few	TGTGCCAGCATCGACAGGGGACCAGAAGAAGCTTTCTTT	CASIDRGPEEAFF
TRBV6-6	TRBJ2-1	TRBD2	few	TGTGCCAGCAGTTACGACCGGGGGGGCCTTAGTGAGCAGTTCTTC	CASSYDRGGLSEQFF
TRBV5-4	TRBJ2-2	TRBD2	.	TGTGCCAGCAGCTTGATCCGGGGGGAAGGCGGGGAGCTGTTTTTT	CASSLIRGEGGELFF
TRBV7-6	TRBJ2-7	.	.	TGTGCCAGCAGCTTAACCGGGACCTTACCGGCCGAGCAGTACTTC	CASSLTGTLPAEQYF
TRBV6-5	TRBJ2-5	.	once	TGTGCCAGCAGTTACTCGAGACTACCTCTGGGGACCCAGTACTTC	CASSYSRLPLGTQYF
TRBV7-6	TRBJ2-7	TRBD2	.	TGTGCCAGCAGCCCGAGAGCGGGGGGCCTCTACGAGCAGTACTTC	CASSPRAGGLYEQYF
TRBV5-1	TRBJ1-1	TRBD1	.	TGCGCCAGCAGCACAGGGACAGGGGGGAACACTGAAGCTTTCTTT	CASSTGTGGNTEAFF
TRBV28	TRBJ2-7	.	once	TGTGCCAGCAGTTTAGGACGCCCGACCCACGAGCAGTACTTC	CASSLGRPTHEQYF
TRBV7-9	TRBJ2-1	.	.	TGTGCCAGCAGCTTAGGCCGAGCCGGTTTGAATGAGCAGTTCTTC	CASSLGRAGLNEQFF
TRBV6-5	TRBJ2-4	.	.	TGTGCCAGCAGTTACTCGACTACTCTAGCCAAAAACATTCAGTACTTC	CASSYSTTLAKNIQYF
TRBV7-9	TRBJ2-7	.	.	TGTGCCAGCGGGGACGGATCCTACGAGCAGTACTTC	CASGDGSYEQYF
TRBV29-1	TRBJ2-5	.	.	TGCAGCGTTGAAATACATCAAGAGACCCAGTACTTC	CSVEIHQETQYF
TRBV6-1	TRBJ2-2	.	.	TGTGCCAGCAGTGAAGTAGGCAGGGCTACCGGGGAGCTGTTTTTT	CASSEVGRATGELFF
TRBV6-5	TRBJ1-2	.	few	TGTGCCAGCAGTGCCCAAGACCCAGGGAACTATGGCTACACCTTC	CASSAQDPGNYGYTF